This TCR beta chain was obtained from a study of beta chain features in type 1 diabetes. Overall study findings and caveats: High-TCR-expressing cells could be over-represented by cDNA sequencing. VDJ junctions from type 1 diabetes patients carried fewer insertions and larger deletions.

Per the germline V gene, CDR1 is MNHNY and CDR2 is SVGAGI (reference sequence). This CDR3 is 11 amino acids long. Notes on this clone: Its antigen is unknown.

The whole isolated RNA underwent reverse transcription, so sequencing captured expressed TCRB transcripts. Method: immunoSEQ multiplex PCR; TCRdb's copy keeps in-frame clones and lacks some. The table includes roughly 500,000 clones, roughly 11% detected once. This chain uses TRBV6-6 with TRBJ1-2, with a weak D call TRBD1 (6 bases). Sequences were obtained from naive CD4+ T cells from blood. This TCR derives from a woman under 30 in good health. Here the CDR3 DNA reads TGTTCAACACTCAGGGGACAAGATTACACCTTC. It translates to CSTLRGQDYTF.